These 27 T cell receptor beta chains originate from one sample sequenced in a study of blood T cells in healthy people across ages. The second PCR ran roughly 7 to 12 cycles with a sample-barcoded 5' primer and J-beta primers. TCRdb re-derived calls from the 5' RACE reads in MiXCR, one entry per CDR3 protein. The repertoire holds some 670,000 distinct CDR3 sequences, with 40% to 65% as singletons. The sample comprised blood. All receptors come from a woman older than 75 in good health.

This clonotype was seen ten or more times. The rearrangement links TRBV12-3 or TRBV12-4 to TRBJ1-5, with D unclear. The CDR3 extends over 13 amino acids. Deletions cut 3 bases from V and 4 bases from J, with 7 bases between. CDR3 sequence: CASSFWSNQPQHF. The CDR3 nucleotides read TGTGCCAGCAGTTTTTGGAGTAATCAGCCCCAGCATTTT.

The CDR3 DNA is TGCGCCAGCAGCTTAGGGGACATGACGAACACCGGGGAGCTGTTTTTT. It encodes CASSLGDMTNTGELFF. The chain recombines TRBV5-1 with TRBJ2-2; a possible D gene is TRBD1 (6 bases). V was shortened by 2 bases and J by 0 bases, with 11 bases between the two germline ends. The CDR3 spans 16 residues. Germline CDR1 reads SGHRS; CDR2 reads YFSETQ.

This chain uses TRBV5-6 with TRBJ2-4; maybe TRBD1 (7 bases). Germline V gene lookup returns CDR1 SGHDT and CDR2 YYEEEE. Trimming pared 0 bases from V and 2 bases from J, leaving 12 bases between. The CDR3 sequence is 16 residues long. CDR3 amino acids: CASSLGQGGTKNIQYF. DNA of the CDR3: TGTGCCAGCAGCTTGGGACAGGGAGGTACCAAAAACATTCAGTACTTC.

The chain recombines TRBV7-9 with TRBJ1-3; D is unclear. CDR1 is SEHNR, CDR2 FQNEAQ, per germline (reference sequence). Trimming removed 4 bases from V and 4 bases from J, with 5 bases in between. CDR3 length: 12 amino acids. Written as DNA, the CDR3 is TGTGCCAGCAGCTCCGAAGGAAACACCATATATTTT. As protein: CASSSEGNTIYF.

The chain has TRBV5-1 and TRBJ1-6; D perhaps matches TRBD1 (5 bases). Germline V gene sequence: CDR1 SGHRS, CDR2 YFSETQ. The CDR3 has 15 amino acids. V gave up 0 bases and J gave up 8 bases, with 12 bases separating them. Here the CDR3 reads CASSLAGSIDSPLHF. The DNA for the CDR3 is TGCGCCAGCAGCTTGGCAGGGAGCATCGATTCACCCCTCCACTTT.

This chain uses TRBV28 with TRBJ2-3; TRBD2 matches at 7 bases. Germline V gene lookup returns CDR1 MDHEN and CDR2 SYDVKM. The CDR3 runs to 17 residues. Trimming cost V 6 bases and J 0 bases; bases outside gene matches: 12. CDR3 nucleotide sequence: TGTGCCAGCAGCCCACCGGGGTTAGCGGGTAGCACAGATACGCAGTATTTT. It translates to CASSPPGLAGSTDTQYF.

The chain uses TRBV20-1 and TRBJ2-1; D is unclear. The CDR3 sequence is 12 residues long. Trimming cost V 0 bases and J 10 bases, with 10 bases left between them. The V gene's germline CDR1 is DFQATT and CDR2 SNEGSKA (reference sequence). The DNA for the CDR3 is TGCAGTGCTAGAGAGGGTGGTGGGGAGCAGTTCTTC. Protein: CSAREGGGEQFF.

The rearrangement uses TRBV12-3 or TRBV12-4 and TRBJ2-3; D unclear. Between the trimmed V and J ends, which lost 4 bases and 6 bases, there was a span of 11 bases. This CDR3 comprises 13 residues. The CDR3 nucleotides read TGTGCCAGCAGTTATCTCCCCAGGGATACGCAGTATTTT. Its translation: CASSYLPRDTQYF.

The V gene is TRBV6-2 or TRBV6-3, the J gene TRBJ2-7, with D unresolved. Trimming took 3 bases from V and 2 from J, leaving 8 bases between them. Germline CDR1 is MNHEY and CDR2 is SVGEGT. This CDR3 comprises 13 residues. The CDR3 DNA reads TGTGCCAGCAGTTATGTCATAACCTACGAGCAGTACTTC. Amino acids: CASSYVITYEQYF.

About this clonotype itself: A single base separates this from a much larger clone, so it may be a read error. The chain has TRBV12-3 or TRBV12-4 and TRBJ2-1; 9 nucleotides agree with TRBD2. The CDR3 sequence is 15 residues long. V shed 6 bases and J 5 bases; nucleotides not matched to a gene: 8. The CDR3 protein is CASRIAGDKNNEQFF. The CDR3 DNA sequence: TGTGCCAGCAGAATAGCGGGGGACAAAAACAATGAGCAGTTCTTC.

This clonotype occurred once. Relative to the germline gene, one junction end is altered; a read error may explain this. The rearrangement joins TRBV20-1 to TRBJ2-3; D could derive from TRBD1 or TRBD2 (7 bases each). This CDR3 contains 14 residues. In germline, CDR1 is DFQATT, CDR2 SNEGSKA (reference sequence). For the CDR3, the DNA is TGCAGTGCCCACGACGGGGGAGGGACAGATACGCTGTATTTT. Its translation is CSAHDGGGTDTLYF.

This clonotype has a handful of counts. CDR3: CSARDRLFNEQYF. For the CDR3, the DNA is TGCAGTGCTAGAGATAGACTTTTCAATGAGCAGTACTTC. The chain uses TRBV20-1 and TRBJ2-7; the D is unclear. CDR3 length: 13 residues. V was trimmed by 0 bases and J by 7 bases, leaving 13 bases between them. Germline-derived CDR1 and CDR2 are DFQATT and SNEGSKA (reference sequence).

The chain uses TRBV12-3 or TRBV12-4 and TRBJ2-5; D is perhaps TRBD1 (5 bases). TRBJ2-7 explains the end of the DNA better; the J call may be wrong. This CDR3 spans 13 amino acids. In DNA form, the CDR3 reads TGTGCCAGCAGGGTGACAGAAATCTACGAGCAGTACTTC. Protein: CASRVTEIYEQYF.

The chain employs TRBV7-9 and TRBJ2-5; 7 bases fit TRBD2. Unmatched junction bases numbered 14, after V lost 5 bases and J lost 2 bases. CDR3 length: 17 residues. Per the germline V gene, CDR1 is SEHNR and CDR2 is FQNEAQ (reference sequence). CDR3 in DNA: TGTGCCAGCAGCCCTGGGGCCGTAGCGGGTAATCAAGAGACCCAGTACTTC. This sequence encodes CASSPGAVAGNQETQYF.

Notes on this clonotype: A much larger clone differs from this one at a single base, so this may be a read error. V is TRBV9 and J is TRBJ2-3; possibly TRBD2 for D (5 bases). The germline V gene has CDR1 SGDLS and CDR2 YYNGEE. This CDR3 has 15 amino acids. CDR3: CASSVDSGSTDAQYF. The CDR3, as DNA: TGTGCCAGCAGCGTAGACAGCGGTAGCACAGATGCGCAGTATTTT.

This clonotype was detected many times. The chain links TRBV6-1 to TRBJ1-6, with D unresolved. Germline loops: CDR1 MNHNS, CDR2 SASEGT. V lost 8 bases and J lost 0, with 17 bases in between. This CDR3 is built from 17 residues. This chain's CDR3 is CASQNLFSNSYNSPLHF. The DNA of the CDR3 is TGTGCCAGCCAAAACCTCTTTTCAAACTCCTATAATTCACCCCTCCACTTT.

Many counts were recorded for this clonotype. The rearrangement uses TRBV19 and TRBJ2-1; 13 bases are shared with TRBD2. Trimming took 3 bases from V and 5 from J; bases not matched to a gene: 1. Germline V lookup: CDR1 LNHDA, CDR2 SQIVND (reference sequence). This CDR3 comprises 15 residues. The CDR3 sequence: CASSMGLAGHNEQFF. The CDR3 nucleotides are TGTGCCAGTAGTATGGGACTAGCGGGACACAATGAGCAGTTCTTC.

This clonotype has more than one count but fewer than ten. With a much larger clone just one base away, this may be a read error. The V and J genes are TRBV12-3 or TRBV12-4 and TRBJ2-7; 7 positions agree with TRBD1. The CDR3 loop spans 12 amino acids. The ends lost 7 bases at V and 7 bases at J; junction bases unmatched: 7. CDR3 nucleotides: TGTGCCAGCACCGGGACAGACAATGAGCAGTACTTC. Residues: CASTGTDNEQYF.

The rearrangement links TRBV20-1 to TRBJ2-2; D call uncertain. CDR3 length: 14 residues. Between the trimmed V and J ends, which lost 2 bases and 2 bases, there was a span of 9 bases. Germline V CDR1 and CDR2: DFQATT, SNEGSKA (reference sequence). CDR3 sequence: CSARPHTNTGELFF. The CDR3 nucleotides are TGCAGTGCTAGACCCCATACTAACACCGGGGAGCTGTTTTTT.

The CDR3 sequence is CSARDRRAGASFEFF. The CDR3 DNA sequence: TGCAGTGCTAGAGATAGACGAGCGGGAGCGTCTTTCGAGTTCTTC. This chain uses TRBV20-1 with TRBJ2-1; 8 bases fit TRBD2. Germline-derived CDR1 and CDR2 are DFQATT and SNEGSKA (reference sequence). J was trimmed by 14 bases and V by 0 bases; bases with no gene match: 15. The CDR3 runs to 15 residues.

This clonotype came up once. The chain links TRBV14 to TRBJ2-7, with D uncertain. The tail of the sequence fits TRBJ2-5 better, so the J call may be wrong. There are 15 residues in the CDR3. Germline assignment: CDR1 SGHDN and CDR2 FVKESK. The CDR3 nucleotides read TGTGCCAGCAGCCAAGAGGCCAGCTTCCAAGAGACCCAGTACTTC. Translated: CASSQEASFQETQYF.

The chain joins TRBV20-1 to TRBJ2-7; a possible D gene is TRBD2 (5 bases). Germline V gives CDR1 DFQATT, CDR2 SNEGSKA (reference sequence). V lost 3 bases and J 3 bases, leaving 15 bases between the germline ends. The CDR3 is made up of 14 amino acids. This CDR3 is CSASRRVRNYEQYF. The DNA of the CDR3 is TGCAGTGCTAGTCGGCGGGTAAGAAACTACGAGCAGTACTTC.

The chain employs TRBV18 and TRBJ1-2, with 8 bases matching TRBD1. The CDR3 extends over 16 amino acids. The germline gives CDR1 KGHSH, CDR2 LQKENI. The trim removed 6 bases at V and 4 bases at J, leaving 13 bases unmatched. This CDR3 is CASSLSRTGKSYGYTF. Here the CDR3 DNA reads TGTGCCAGCTCTCTTAGCCGGACAGGGAAAAGCTATGGCTACACCTTC.

Note on this clonotype: One end of the junction does not line up with germline, which may come from a read error. This sequence joins TRBV9 and TRBJ2-3; D is uncertain. CDR3 size: 13 residues. CDR1 and CDR2 from the germline V gene are SGDLS and YYNGEE. CDR3 bases: TGTCCCAGCAGCGTTAGTAGCACAGATACGCAGTATTTT. Its protein is CPSSVSSTDTQYF.

The V call is TRBV3-1, the J call TRBJ2-1; the match to TRBD2 covers 15 bases. The CDR3 extends over 18 amino acids. V shed 4 bases and J 2 bases; nucleotides not matched to a gene: 6. CDR1 and CDR2 from the germline V gene are LGHDT and YNNKEL (reference sequence). The CDR3 is CASSPGLAGGPPYNEQFF. Written as DNA, the CDR3 is TGTGCCAGCAGCCCCGGACTAGCGGGGGGGCCCCCCTACAATGAGCAGTTCTTC.

In DNA form, the CDR3 reads TGCAGTGCTAAACGGAGCGTCGCGAACACCGGGGAGCTGTTTTTT. Translation: CSAKRSVANTGELFF. J is TRBJ2-2 and V is TRBV20-1; D uncertain. CDR1 and CDR2 (germline): DFQATT, SNEGSKA (reference sequence). V dropped 4 bases and J dropped 0 bases, with 12 bases sitting between them. This CDR3 has 15 residues.

This chain connects TRBV12-3 or TRBV12-4 to TRBJ2-3; 7 nucleotides agree with TRBD1. The CDR3 totals 15 residues. The V segment lost 5 bases and the J segment 0 bases; nucleotides outside the gene matches: 5. CDR3 protein: CASSPRRGSTDTQYF. The CDR3 DNA reads as TGTGCCAGCAGTCCTCGCAGGGGGAGCACAGATACGCAGTATTTT.